These 25 T cell receptor beta chains were all obtained from the same sample, sequenced in a study of blood T cell repertoires in COVID-19. Assay: immunoSEQ multiplex PCR; the TCRdb copy retains only in-frame clones and omits some. This table holds 150,000 or so clones, 85% to 90% found once. Sequences were obtained from peripheral blood. These receptors came from a woman between 55 and 75 years old with acute or convalescent COVID-19.

This chain joins TRBV18 and TRBJ1-6, with 8 bases matching TRBD1. Germline V gives CDR1 KGHSH, CDR2 LQKENI. V dropped 6 bases and J dropped 6; count of bases not matched to a gene: 7. The CDR3 contains 15 residues. The CDR3 region has the DNA TGTGCCAGCTCCCGAGACAGGGGAAGTAATTCACCCCTCCACTTT. This sequence encodes CASSRDRGSNSPLHF.

V usage is TRBV27 and J usage is TRBJ2-7; TRBD2 matches 7 bases. V shed 0 bases, J shed 4 bases, and the junction held 6 bases outside the gene matches. The CDR3 covers 15 residues. The germline V gene encodes CDR1 MNHEY and CDR2 SMNVEV (reference sequence). The CDR3 nucleotides read TGTGCCAGCAGTTTATCACGGACTAGAGGGTACGAGCAGTACTTC. Translated: CASSLSRTRGYEQYF.

With respect to this clone: Other DNA sequences in this specimen translate into the identical CDR3. The chain has TRBV28 and TRBJ1-3; no clear D. V lost 5 bases and J 4 bases, leaving 9 bases between the germline ends. The CDR3 loop spans 13 amino acids. Germline V CDR1 and CDR2: MDHEN, SYDVKM. CDR3 nucleotides: TGTGCCAGCAGTCTCCCTAGCGGAAACACCATATATTTT. Amino acid sequence: CASSLPSGNTIYF.

The V gene is TRBV28, the J gene TRBJ1-1, with D possibly matching TRBD1 (6 bases). Between the trimmed V and J ends, which lost 7 bases and 5 bases, there was a span of 14 bases. This CDR3 is 13 amino acids long. The germline gives CDR1 MDHEN, CDR2 SYDVKM. The CDR3 protein is CASNPGRGTEAFF. CDR3 in DNA: TGTGCCAGCAACCCTGGCAGGGGTACTGAAGCTTTCTTT. The full variable domain, its missing parts supplied by reference TRBV28 and TRBJ1-1, is DVKVTQSSRYLVKRTGEKVFLECVQDMDHENMFWYRQDPGLGLRLIYFSYDVKMKEKGDIPEGYSVSREKKERFSLILESASTNQTSMYLCASNPGRGTEAFFGQGTRLTVV.

This clone was counted between two and nine times. The genes are TRBV9 and TRBJ1-5; D may be TRBD1 (5 bases). This CDR3 region has 15 residues. V shed 0 bases and J shed 7 bases, with 14 bases lying between them. Germline V gene sequence: CDR1 SGDLS, CDR2 YYNGEE. This CDR3 is CASSVGAGLGQPQHF. The CDR3 DNA is TGTGCCAGCAGCGTAGGAGCAGGGCTTGGGCAGCCCCAGCATTTT.

The rearrangement joins TRBV5-1 to TRBJ1-5; D is ambiguous. This CDR3 spans 14 amino acids. CDR1 and CDR2 (germline): SGHRS, YFSETQ. V was clipped by 4 bases and J by 5 bases, with 13 bases between them. CDR3 loop: CASSPATGDQPQHF. The CDR3 DNA sequence: TGCGCCAGCAGCCCTGCCACGGGAGATCAGCCCCAGCATTTT.

J is TRBJ2-5 and V is TRBV5-5; possible D gene TRBD1, 6 bases. Trimming took off 2 bases at V and 14 bases at J, with 13 bases between the two ends. The CDR3 extends over 11 amino acids. Per the germline V gene, CDR1 is SGHKS and CDR2 is YYEKEE (reference sequence). The CDR3 region is CASSFGAGEYF. CDR3 nucleotide sequence: TGTGCCAGCAGCTTTGGGGCAGGGGAATACTTC. Full variable domain (outside the CDR3, taken from reference TRBV5-5 and TRBJ2-5): DAGVTQSPTHLIKTRGQQVTLRCSPISGHKSVSWYQQVLGQGPQFIFQYYEKEERGRGNFPDRFSARQFPNYSSELNVNALLLGDSALYLCASSFGAGEYFGPGTRLLVL.

The chain carries TRBV21-1 and TRBJ1-5; TRBD1 is the table's D call and was not checked against the DNA. TRBV21-1 is a recognized pseudogene. This CDR3 spans 16 amino acids. CDR3 amino acids: CASSKEGQGAGQPQHF. CDR3 in DNA: TGTGCCAGCAGCAAAGAGGGACAGGGGGCAGGGCAGCCCCAGCATTTT.

Turning to this clone: This sample also contains other DNA sequences that code for the same CDR3. The chain employs TRBV28 and TRBJ1-2; 9 bases line up with TRBD1. In germline, CDR1 is MDHEN, CDR2 SYDVKM. There are 14 residues in the CDR3. Trimming removed 6 bases from V and 1 base from J; junction bases left unmatched: 3. The CDR3 protein is CASSSGQGNYGYTF. Written as DNA, the CDR3 is TGTGCCAGCAGCTCGGGACAGGGTAACTATGGCTACACCTTC.

The sample holds a few counts of this clone. This chain joins TRBV5-4 and TRBJ2-3; 13 positions match TRBD2. The junction had 4 bases not matched to a gene; V was cut back by 4 bases and J by 2 bases. CDR1 is SGHNT and CDR2 is YYREEE in the germline V gene (reference sequence). The CDR3 spans 16 residues. CDR3: CASSQLAGGLTDTQYF. The DNA of the CDR3 is TGTGCCAGCAGCCAACTAGCGGGGGGGCTCACAGATACGCAGTATTTT.

The gene calls are TRBV7-2 and TRBJ2-7; 10 positions agree with TRBD1. From germline, CDR1 is SGHTA and CDR2 FQGNSA. The CDR3 is made up of 15 amino acids. V gave up 5 bases and J gave up 4 bases; unmatched junction bases: 8. CDR3 bases: TGTGCCAGCAGCCGCGAGGGACAGGGGATTTACGAGCAGTACTTC. Its translation is CASSREGQGIYEQYF.

The V call is TRBV30, the J call TRBJ2-2; 9 bases map to TRBD2. The CDR3 is made up of 14 amino acids. Germline CDR1 and CDR2: GTSNPN and SVGIG (reference sequence). The trim removed 3 bases at V and 6 bases at J, leaving 5 bases unmatched. The CDR3 reads CAWRRGGVSGELFF. CDR3 sequence (DNA): TGTGCCTGGAGGCGGGGGGGCGTTTCCGGGGAGCTGTTTTTT.

This sequence joins TRBV20-1 and TRBJ1-2; 7 nucleotides agree with TRBD1. The germline V gene encodes CDR1 DFQATT and CDR2 SNEGSKA (reference sequence). The length of the CDR3 is 14 residues. The V gene end was trimmed by 3 bases and the J gene end by 4 bases; junction bases not matched to a gene: 8. DNA of the CDR3: TGCAGTGCTAGTAGGACAGGAGAAGGCTATGGCTACACCTTC. Translated, it gives CSASRTGEGYGYTF.

This clone occurred once. The J gene is TRBJ2-1, the V gene TRBV6-5, with D unresolved. CDR1 MNHEY and CDR2 SVGAGI come from the germline V gene. This CDR3 has 14 amino acids. The V and J ends lost 3 bases and 8 bases respectively, with 14 bases between them. The CDR3 nucleotides are TGTGCCAGCAGTTATCTTTTACCCTCGGATGAGCAGTTCTTC. It encodes CASSYLLPSDEQFF.

The chain links TRBV4-3 to TRBJ1-5; 11 bases map to TRBD1. The CDR3 is 20 residues long. CDR1 is LGHNA, CDR2 YSLEER, per germline. V dropped 3 bases and J dropped 6; count of bases not matched to a gene: 19. The CDR3 is CASSQGILTGTGGQGQPQHF. Here the CDR3 DNA reads TGCGCCAGCAGCCAGGGGATCCTAACCGGGACAGGGGGACAGGGTCAGCCCCAGCATTTT.

The chain combines TRBV4-1 with TRBJ1-1; 12 nucleotides agree with TRBD1. Germline CDR1 and CDR2: MGHRA and YSYEKL. Trimming at V came to 7 bases and at J to 4 bases, leaving 7 bases not matched to a gene. The CDR3 spans 15 residues. The CDR3 here is CASTPGQGAVTEAFF. In nucleotides, the CDR3 is TGCGCCAGCACCCCGGGACAGGGGGCAGTCACTGAAGCTTTCTTT.

This chain uses TRBV28 with TRBJ2-5; D might be TRBD1 (5 bases). This CDR3 contains 13 residues. Deletions cut 7 bases from V and 5 bases from J, with 14 bases between. CDR1 is MDHEN, CDR2 SYDVKM, per germline. CDR3 DNA: TGTGCCAGCAACGGCAGGGCTTATGAGACCCAGTACTTC. Residues: CASNGRAYETQYF.

The rearrangement uses TRBV9 and TRBJ1-5; TRBD1 might be the D (5 bases). Germline lookup yields CDR1 SGDLS and CDR2 YYNGEE. This CDR3 spans 15 amino acids. The V and J ends lost 3 bases and 1 base respectively, with 11 bases between them. Here the CDR3 DNA reads TGTGCCAGCAGCGGCCCGGACACCAGCAATCAGCCCCAGCATTTT. Protein: CASSGPDTSNQPQHF.

The rearrangement uses TRBV7-8 and TRBJ1-6, with 7 positions matching TRBD1. The CDR3 sequence is 15 residues long. The germline V gene encodes CDR1 SGHVS and CDR2 FQNEAQ. Unmatched junction bases numbered 10, after V lost 7 bases and J lost 7 bases. The CDR3 region has the DNA TGTGCCAGCACCGAAACTGGACAGGAAAATTCACCCCTCCACTTT. Its translation is CASTETGQENSPLHF.

J is TRBJ1-2 and V is TRBV3-1 (or the pseudogene TRBV3-2), with D unresolved. Germline V lookup: CDR1 LGHDT, CDR2 YNNKEL (reference sequence). This CDR3 has 15 residues. Trimming cost V 0 bases and J 4 bases, with 12 bases left between them. CDR3 loop: CASSQDRGPGYGYTF. The CDR3 DNA reads as TGTGCCAGCAGCCAAGATCGTGGGCCAGGCTATGGCTACACCTTC.

This chain links TRBV7-3 with TRBJ1-1; TRBD1 aligns across 7 bases. V lost 5 bases to trimming and J lost 7 bases; unmatched junction nucleotides: 7. The germline gives CDR1 SGHTA, CDR2 FQGTGA. The CDR3 is made up of 13 amino acids. The CDR3 sequence: CASSPGGRIEAFF. For the CDR3, the DNA is TGTGCCAGCAGCCCAGGGGGAAGGATTGAAGCTTTCTTT.

This clone was observed a single time. J is TRBJ1-1 and V is TRBV6-5, with D possibly matching TRBD1 (6 bases). V was cut by 6 bases and J by 1 base, with 15 bases left in between. This CDR3 has 15 amino acids. In germline, CDR1 is MNHEY, CDR2 SVGAGI. Written as DNA, the CDR3 is TGTGCCAGCAGGACCCAACAGGGCCAGAACACTGAAGCTTTCTTT. Encoded protein: CASRTQQGQNTEAFF.

CDR3 DNA: TGCGCCAGCAGCCAAGACCAGACTAACTATGGCTACACCTTC. The encoded protein is CASSQDQTNYGYTF. V and J are TRBV4-3 and TRBJ1-2; no definite D call. Trimming pared 0 bases from V and 0 bases from J, leaving 5 bases between. The germline CDR1 and CDR2 sequences are LGHNA and YSLEER. The CDR3 runs 14 residues.

The chain combines TRBV6-5 with TRBJ2-7; tentative D call: TRBD2 (7 bases). Germline V CDR1 and CDR2: MNHEY, SVGAGI. V lost 3 bases and J lost 4, with 16 bases in between. The CDR3 spans 15 residues. The CDR3 sequence: CASSYSLRGGYEQYF. In DNA, the CDR3 is TGTGCCAGCAGTTATTCCCTCAGGGGAGGGTACGAGCAGTACTTC.

The chain carries TRBV11-2 and TRBJ2-2, with 10 bases lining up with TRBD1. V lost 5 bases and J lost 1; bases outside the gene matches: 7. This CDR3 is built from 17 residues. From germline, CDR1 is SGHAT and CDR2 FQNNGV. As DNA, the CDR3 is TGTGCCAGCAGCGTACGGGACAGGGGCTTGAACACCGGGGAGCTGTTTTTT. This gives the protein CASSVRDRGLNTGELFF.